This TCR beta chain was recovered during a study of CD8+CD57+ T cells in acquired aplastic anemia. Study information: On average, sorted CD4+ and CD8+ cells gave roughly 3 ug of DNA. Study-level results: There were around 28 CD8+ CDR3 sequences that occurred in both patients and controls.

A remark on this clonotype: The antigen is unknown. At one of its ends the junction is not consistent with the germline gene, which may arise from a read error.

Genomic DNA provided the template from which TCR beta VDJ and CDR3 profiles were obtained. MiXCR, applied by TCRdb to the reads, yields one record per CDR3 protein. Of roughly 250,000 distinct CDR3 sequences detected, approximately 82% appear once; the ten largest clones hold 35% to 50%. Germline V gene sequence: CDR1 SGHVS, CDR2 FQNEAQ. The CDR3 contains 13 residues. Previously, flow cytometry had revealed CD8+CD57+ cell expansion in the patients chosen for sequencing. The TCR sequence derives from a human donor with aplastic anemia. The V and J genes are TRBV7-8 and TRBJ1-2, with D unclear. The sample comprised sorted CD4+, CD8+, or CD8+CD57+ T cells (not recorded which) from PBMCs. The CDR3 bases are TGTGCCAGCAGCTTAGGGGGTGGAGGTGGTAAGCAGTTC. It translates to CASSLGGGGGKQF. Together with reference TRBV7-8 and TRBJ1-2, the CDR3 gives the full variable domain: GAGVSQSPRYKVAKRGQDVALRCDPISGHVSLFWYQQALGQGPEFLTYFQNEAQLDKSGLPSDRFFAERPEGSVSTLKIQRTQQEDSAVYLCASSLGGGGGKQFGSGTRLTVV.